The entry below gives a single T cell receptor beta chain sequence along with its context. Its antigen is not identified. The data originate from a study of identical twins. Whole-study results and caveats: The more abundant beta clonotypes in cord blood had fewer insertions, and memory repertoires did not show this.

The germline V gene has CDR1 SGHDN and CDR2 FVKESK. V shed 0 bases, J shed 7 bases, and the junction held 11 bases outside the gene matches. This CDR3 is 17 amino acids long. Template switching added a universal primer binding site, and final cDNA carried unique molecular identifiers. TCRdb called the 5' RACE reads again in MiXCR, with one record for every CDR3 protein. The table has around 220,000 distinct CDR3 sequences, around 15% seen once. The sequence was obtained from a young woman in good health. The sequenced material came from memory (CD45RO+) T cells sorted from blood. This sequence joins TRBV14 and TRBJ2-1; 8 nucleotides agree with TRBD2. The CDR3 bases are TGTGCCAGCAGCCAAGATCTCCCCGGACTAGCAGTAAATGAGCAGTTCTTC. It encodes CASSQDLPGLAVNEQFF.